A selection of T cell receptor beta chains follows, all from one sample in a study of radiation and T cells in renal cell carcinoma. The repertoire was sequenced with immunoSEQ multiplex PCR; TCRdb's copy has only in-frame clones and lacks some. The table lists just under 80,000 clones, 65% to 90% of them singletons. This material consisted of blood, taken from a patient whose treatment included radiotherapy and nephrectomy. These receptors were obtained from a woman aged 45-65 years with renal cell carcinoma. Each CDR3 is given with its conserved first and last residue. Each record gives: D gene, clone size, V gene, J gene, CDR3 DNA, CDR3 protein. The D gene is left open where the match is weak. For some rows the clone size is stated as once, few or many, or as a class when expanded; others skip it.

TRBD2	.	TRBV28	TRBJ2-1	TGTGCCAGCAGCCCACGACTAGCCGAGCAGTTCTTC	CASSPRLAEQFF
TRBD1	few	TRBV19	TRBJ1-1	TGTGCCAGTAGCAGACAGGGGACCACTGAAGCTTTCTTT	CASSRQGTTEAFF
.	.	TRBV5-5	TRBJ2-1	TGTGCCAGCAGTTATCAGGGGACCCTTGGGTATGAGCAGTTCTTC	CASSYQGTLGYEQFF
TRBD2	.	TRBV6-4	TRBJ2-2	TGTGCCAGCAGCTTAGCGGGAGCAACCGGGGAGCTGTTTTTT	CASSLAGATGELFF
TRBD2	.	TRBV7-8	TRBJ2-5	TGTGCCAGCAGCTTAGCCGAGACTAGCCGCCCTCGTGAGACCCAGTACTTC	CASSLAETSRPRETQYF
.	.	TRBV4-2	TRBJ1-1	TGTGCCAGCAGCCCGGCGGCCCGTAACACTGAAGCTTTCTTT	CASSPAARNTEAFF
.	few	TRBV6-1	TRBJ1-3	TGTGCCAGCAGTGAAGAGTTATACTCTGGAAACACCATATATTTT	CASSEELYSGNTIYF
TRBD1	.	TRBV2	TRBJ2-1	TGTGCCAGCAGTGACCCGGGACAGGGTGTCAATGAGCAGTTCTTC	CASSDPGQGVNEQFF
.	.	TRBV5-1	TRBJ2-5	TGCGCCAGCAGCTTGGAGGGGGCGGGGAGGCAAGAGACCCAGTACTTC	CASSLEGAGRQETQYF
TRBD2	.	TRBV6-5	TRBJ2-7	TGTGCCAGCAGTTACGGAGGCAGCGGGACTTACGAGCAGTACTTC	CASSYGGSGTYEQYF